This T cell receptor beta chain appears in the sequencing data of a study of T cells in Graves' hyperthyroidism and ophthalmopathy. PBMCs stemmed from approximately 9.1 ml fresh peripheral blood. The length of the CDR3 is 14 residues. Germline CDR1 is SGDLS and CDR2 is YYNGEE. The junction had 6 bases not matched to a gene; V was cut back by 5 bases and J by 2 bases. RNA transcripts yielded amplified TCR beta CDR3 regions. HTBI primers drove first-round RT-PCR of the TCR CDR3. TCRdb fed the multiplex PCR reads into MiXCR, producing one record per CDR3 protein. The sample consists of 640,000 or so distinct CDR3 sequences, roughly 14% of them appearing once.

The chain couples TRBV9 to TRBJ1-2; 7 bases agree with TRBD1. Sequences were obtained from blood. The clonotype originates from a woman aged 40 to 50 with Graves' ophthalmopathy. CDR3 bases: TGTGCCAGCAGTCCAATGACAGGGAACTATGGCTACACCTTC. Its protein product is CASSPMTGNYGYTF.